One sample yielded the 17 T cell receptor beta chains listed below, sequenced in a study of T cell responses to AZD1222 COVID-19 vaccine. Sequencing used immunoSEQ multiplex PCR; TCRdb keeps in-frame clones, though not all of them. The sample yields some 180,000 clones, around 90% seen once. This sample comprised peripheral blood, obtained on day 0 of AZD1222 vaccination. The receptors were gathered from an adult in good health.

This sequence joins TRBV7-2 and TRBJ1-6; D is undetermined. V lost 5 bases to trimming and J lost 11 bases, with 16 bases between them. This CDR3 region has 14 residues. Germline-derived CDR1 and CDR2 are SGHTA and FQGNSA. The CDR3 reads CASSAYIGGTPLHF. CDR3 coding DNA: TGTGCCAGCAGCGCCTACATAGGTGGTACACCCCTCCACTTT.

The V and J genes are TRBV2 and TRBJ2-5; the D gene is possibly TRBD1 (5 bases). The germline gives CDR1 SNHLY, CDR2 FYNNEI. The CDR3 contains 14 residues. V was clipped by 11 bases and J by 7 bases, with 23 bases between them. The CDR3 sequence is CAGALDKPGWTQYF. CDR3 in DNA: TGTGCCGGAGCCTTGGACAAGCCAGGGTGGACCCAGTACTTC.

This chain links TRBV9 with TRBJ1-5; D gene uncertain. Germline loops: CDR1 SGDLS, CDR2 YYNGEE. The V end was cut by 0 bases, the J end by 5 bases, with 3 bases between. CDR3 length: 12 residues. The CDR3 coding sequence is TGTGCCAGCAGCGTAGATGATCAGCCCCAGCATTTT. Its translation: CASSVDDQPQHF. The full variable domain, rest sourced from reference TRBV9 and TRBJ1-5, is DSGVTQTPKHLITATGQRVTLRCSPRSGDLSVYWYQQSLDQGLQFLIQYYNGEERAKGNILERFSAQQFPDLHSELNLSSLELGDSALYFCASSVDDQPQHFGDGTRLSIL.

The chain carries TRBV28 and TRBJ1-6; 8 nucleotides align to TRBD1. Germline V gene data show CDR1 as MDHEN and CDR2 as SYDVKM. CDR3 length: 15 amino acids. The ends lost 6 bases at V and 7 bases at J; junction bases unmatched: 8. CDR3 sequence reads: CASRPSTGVNSPLHF. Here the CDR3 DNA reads TGTGCCAGCAGACCTTCGACAGGGGTGAATTCACCCCTCCACTTT.

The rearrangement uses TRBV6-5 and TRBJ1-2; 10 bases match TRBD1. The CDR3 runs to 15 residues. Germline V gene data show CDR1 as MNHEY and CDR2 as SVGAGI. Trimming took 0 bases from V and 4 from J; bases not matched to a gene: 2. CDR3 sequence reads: CASSYSGQGSYGYTF. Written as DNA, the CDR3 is TGTGCCAGCAGTTACTCGGGACAGGGGTCCTATGGCTACACCTTC.

The CDR3 DNA is TGTGCCAGCAGCTTGGCGACCAGCGGGGGATACAATGAGCAGTTCTTC. Its protein is CASSLATSGGYNEQFF. The chain carries TRBV5-4 and TRBJ2-1; 8 positions match TRBD2. There are 16 residues in the CDR3. Germline lookup yields CDR1 SGHNT and CDR2 YYREEE (reference sequence). V shed 0 bases and J 4 bases; nucleotides not matched to a gene: 6.

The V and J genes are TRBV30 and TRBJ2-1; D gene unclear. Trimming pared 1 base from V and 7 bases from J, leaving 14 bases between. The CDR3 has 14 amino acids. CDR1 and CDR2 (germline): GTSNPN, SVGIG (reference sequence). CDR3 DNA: TGTGCCTGGAGTGCCGGGTTGCAAAGGAATGAGCAGTTCTTC. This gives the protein CAWSAGLQRNEQFF.

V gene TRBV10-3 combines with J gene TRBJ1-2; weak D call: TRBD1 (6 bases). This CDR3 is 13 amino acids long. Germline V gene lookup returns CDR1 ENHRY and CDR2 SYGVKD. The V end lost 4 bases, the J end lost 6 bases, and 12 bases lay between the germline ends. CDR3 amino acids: CAISGQAEDGYTF. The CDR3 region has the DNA TGTGCCATCAGTGGACAGGCTGAAGATGGCTACACCTTC.

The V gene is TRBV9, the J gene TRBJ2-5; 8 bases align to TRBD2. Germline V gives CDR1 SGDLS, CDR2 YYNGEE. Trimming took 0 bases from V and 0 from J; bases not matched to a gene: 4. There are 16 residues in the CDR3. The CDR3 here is CASSVGGSGDQETQYF. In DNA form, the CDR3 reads TGTGCCAGCAGCGTAGGCGGTAGCGGGGACCAAGAGACCCAGTACTTC.

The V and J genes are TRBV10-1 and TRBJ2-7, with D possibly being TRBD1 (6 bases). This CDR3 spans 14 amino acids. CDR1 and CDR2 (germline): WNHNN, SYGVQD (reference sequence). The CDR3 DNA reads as TGCGTCACCAGGGGTGGCTACGCCGCGTACGAGCAGTACTTC. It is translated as CVTRGGYAAYEQYF.

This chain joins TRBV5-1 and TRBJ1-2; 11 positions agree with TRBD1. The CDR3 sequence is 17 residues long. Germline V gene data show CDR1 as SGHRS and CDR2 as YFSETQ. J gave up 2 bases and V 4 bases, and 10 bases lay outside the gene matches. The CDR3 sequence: CASSIRTGGPRNYGYTF. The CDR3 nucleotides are TGCGCCAGCAGCATACGGACAGGGGGCCCAAGGAACTATGGCTACACCTTC.

The CDR3 DNA reads TGTGCCAGCAGCCGGGACATCAATTCACCCCTCCACTTT. It encodes CASSRDINSPLHF. J is TRBJ1-6 and V is TRBV5-4; the D gene is possibly TRBD1 (6 bases). This CDR3 is 13 amino acids long. Germline CDR1 SGHNT, CDR2 YYREEE (reference sequence). Trimming shortened V by 4 bases and J by 7 bases, and 9 bases separated the two germline ends.

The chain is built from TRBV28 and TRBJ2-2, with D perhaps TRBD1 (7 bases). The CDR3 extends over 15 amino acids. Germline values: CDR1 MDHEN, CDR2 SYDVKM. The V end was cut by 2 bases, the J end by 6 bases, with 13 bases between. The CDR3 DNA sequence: TGTGCCAGCAGTTTAGGGGGGACAGTCGCCGGGGAGCTGTTTTTT. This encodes CASSLGGTVAGELFF.

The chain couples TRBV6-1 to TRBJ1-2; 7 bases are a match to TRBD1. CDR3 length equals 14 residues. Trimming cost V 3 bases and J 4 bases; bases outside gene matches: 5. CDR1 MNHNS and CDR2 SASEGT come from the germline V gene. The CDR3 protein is CASSEDRSFYGYTF. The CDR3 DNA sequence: TGTGCCAGCAGTGAGGACAGGTCATTCTATGGCTACACCTTC.

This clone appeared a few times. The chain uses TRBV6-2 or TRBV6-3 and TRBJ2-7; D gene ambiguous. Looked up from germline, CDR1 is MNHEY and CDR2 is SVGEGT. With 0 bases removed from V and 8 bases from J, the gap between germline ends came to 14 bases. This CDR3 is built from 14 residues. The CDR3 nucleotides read TGTGCCAGCAGTTACTCCCTTGAGTACGAGAAGCAGTACTTC. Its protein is CASSYSLEYEKQYF.

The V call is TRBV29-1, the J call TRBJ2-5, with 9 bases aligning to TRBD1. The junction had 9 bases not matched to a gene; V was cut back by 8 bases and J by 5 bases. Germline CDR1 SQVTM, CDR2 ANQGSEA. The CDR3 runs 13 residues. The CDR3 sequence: CSLGDRAMETQYF. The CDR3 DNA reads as TGCAGCCTAGGGGACAGGGCAATGGAGACCCAGTACTTC.

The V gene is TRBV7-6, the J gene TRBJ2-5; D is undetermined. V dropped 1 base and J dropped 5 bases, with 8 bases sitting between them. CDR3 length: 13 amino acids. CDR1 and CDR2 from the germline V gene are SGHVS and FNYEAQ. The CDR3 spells CASSLDVGETQYF. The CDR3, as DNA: TGTGCCAGCAGCTTAGACGTTGGCGAGACCCAGTACTTC.